This T cell receptor (beta chain) was captured by sequencing in a study of blood T cell repertoires in COVID-19. This CDR3 has 17 amino acids. The repertoire was sequenced with immunoSEQ multiplex PCR; TCRdb's copy has only in-frame clones and lacks some. Altogether approximately 70,000 clones are present, approximately 79% being singletons, with the ten largest covering around a tenth. The chain employs TRBV21-1 and TRBJ2-7; whether TRBD2, the table's D call, matches the DNA was not checked. TRBV21-1 is designated a pseudogene. The TCR originated in a woman in her forties or fifties with acute or convalescent COVID-19. Material for sequencing was peripheral blood. The CDR3 nucleotides read TGTGCCAGCAGCAAATCCGGGTCCCTTCGCACTTACTACGAGCAGTACTTC. Residues: CASSKSGSLRTYYEQYF.